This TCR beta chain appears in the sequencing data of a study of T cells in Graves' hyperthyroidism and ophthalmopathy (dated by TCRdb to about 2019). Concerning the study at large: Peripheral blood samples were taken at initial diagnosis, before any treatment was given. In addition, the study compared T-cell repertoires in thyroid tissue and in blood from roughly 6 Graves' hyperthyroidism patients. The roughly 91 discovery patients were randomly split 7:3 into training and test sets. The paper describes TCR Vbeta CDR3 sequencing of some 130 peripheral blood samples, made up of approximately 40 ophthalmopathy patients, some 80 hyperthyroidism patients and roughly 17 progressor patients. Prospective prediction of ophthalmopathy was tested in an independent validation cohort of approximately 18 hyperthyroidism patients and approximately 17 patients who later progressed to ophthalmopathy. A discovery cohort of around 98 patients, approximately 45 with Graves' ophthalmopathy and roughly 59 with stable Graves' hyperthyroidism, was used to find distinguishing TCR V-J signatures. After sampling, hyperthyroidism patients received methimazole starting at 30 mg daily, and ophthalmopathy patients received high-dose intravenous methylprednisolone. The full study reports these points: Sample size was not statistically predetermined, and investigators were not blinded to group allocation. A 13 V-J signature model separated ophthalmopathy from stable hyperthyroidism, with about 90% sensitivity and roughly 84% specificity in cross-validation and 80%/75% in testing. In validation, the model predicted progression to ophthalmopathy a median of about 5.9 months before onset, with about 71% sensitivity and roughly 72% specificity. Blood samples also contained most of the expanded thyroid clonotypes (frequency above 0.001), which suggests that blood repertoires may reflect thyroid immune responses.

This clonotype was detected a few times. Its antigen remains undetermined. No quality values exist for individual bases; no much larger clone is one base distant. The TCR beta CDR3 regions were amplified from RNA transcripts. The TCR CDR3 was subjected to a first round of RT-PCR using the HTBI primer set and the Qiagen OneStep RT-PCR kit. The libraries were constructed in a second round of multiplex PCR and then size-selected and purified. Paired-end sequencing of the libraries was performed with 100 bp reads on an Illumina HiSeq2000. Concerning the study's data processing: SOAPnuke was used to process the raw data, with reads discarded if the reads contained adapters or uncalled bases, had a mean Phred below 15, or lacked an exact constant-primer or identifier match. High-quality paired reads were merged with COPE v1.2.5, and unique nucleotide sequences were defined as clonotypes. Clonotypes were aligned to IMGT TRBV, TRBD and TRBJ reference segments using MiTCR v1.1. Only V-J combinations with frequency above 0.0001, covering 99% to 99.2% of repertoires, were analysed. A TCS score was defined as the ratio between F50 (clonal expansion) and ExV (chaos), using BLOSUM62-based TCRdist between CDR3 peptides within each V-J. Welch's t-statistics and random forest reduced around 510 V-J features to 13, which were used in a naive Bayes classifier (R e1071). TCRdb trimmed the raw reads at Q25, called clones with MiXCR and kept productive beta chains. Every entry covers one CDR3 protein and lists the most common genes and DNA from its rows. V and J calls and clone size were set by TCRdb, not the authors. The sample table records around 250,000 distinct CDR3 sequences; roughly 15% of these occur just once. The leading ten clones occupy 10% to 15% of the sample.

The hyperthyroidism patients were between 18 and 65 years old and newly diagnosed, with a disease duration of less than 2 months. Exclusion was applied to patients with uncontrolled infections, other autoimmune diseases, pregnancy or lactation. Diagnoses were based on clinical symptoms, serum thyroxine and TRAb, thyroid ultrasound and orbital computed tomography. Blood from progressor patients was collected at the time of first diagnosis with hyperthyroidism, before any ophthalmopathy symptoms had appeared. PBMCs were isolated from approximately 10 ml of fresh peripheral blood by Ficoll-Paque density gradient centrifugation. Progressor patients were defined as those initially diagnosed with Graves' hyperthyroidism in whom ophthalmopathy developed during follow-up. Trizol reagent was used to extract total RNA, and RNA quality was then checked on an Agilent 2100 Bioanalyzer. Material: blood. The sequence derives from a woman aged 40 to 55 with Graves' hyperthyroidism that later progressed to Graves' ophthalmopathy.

The CDR3 region has the sequence CASSESTGSGNTIYF. The sequenced DNA: TGTGCCAGCAGTGAATCCACAGGGTCTGGAAACACCATATATTTT. The V gene is TRBV6-1 and the J gene is TRBJ1-3; TRBD1 is perhaps the D gene, given 6 matching bases. The CDR3 covers 15 residues, taking in both the cysteine and the phenylalanine. CDR3 DNA only is kept here, 45 bases in frame from base 1. The germline V gene provides CDR1 MNHNS and CDR2 SASEGT. Deletion took 2 bases off V and 1 base off J, with a span of 9 bases between the germline ends.